These 16 T cell receptor beta chains originate from one sample sequenced in a study of regulatory T cells in long-lasting Graves disease. Arm-PCR of CDR3 regions with iRepertoire HTBI primers generated TCR beta libraries. TCRdb re-called the multiplex PCR reads through MiXCR, storing one row per CDR3 protein. The table lists 550,000 to 650,000 distinct CDR3 sequences, more than 15% of them singletons, with more than 10% in the top ten. The time point denotes: newly diagnosed GD, antithyroid drugs for less than 3 months. PBMC RNA served as the TCR library source. In addition, the sample was reused for a study of T cells in Graves' hyperthyroidism and ophthalmopathy.

Sequences were derived from peripheral blood mononuclear cells (PBMCs), sampled at new diagnosis, from a patient treated with antithyroid drugs. The receptors originated from a young man with Graves disease.

This clonotype was counted many times. The rearrangement uses TRBV2 and TRBJ2-7; D possibly matches TRBD1 or TRBD2 (5 bases each). The CDR3 loop spans 16 amino acids. V was trimmed by 8 bases and J by 3 bases, leaving 23 bases between them. Germline V lookup: CDR1 SNHLY, CDR2 FYNNEI. CDR3 sequence reads: CASPPLGELPRYEQYF. The CDR3 DNA reads TGTGCCAGCCCCCCCTTGGGGGAACTTCCTCGCTACGAGCAGTACTTC.

The V gene is TRBV11-2, the J gene TRBJ2-7; TRBD1 matches at 7 bases. This CDR3 comprises 15 residues. Trimming cost V 4 bases and J 2 bases; bases outside gene matches: 8. The V gene's germline CDR1 is SGHAT and CDR2 FQNNGV. For the CDR3, the DNA is TGTGCCAGCAGCTCCCTGGACAGGCACACCTACGAGCAGTACTTC. Encoded protein: CASSSLDRHTYEQYF.

The rearrangement uses TRBV19 and TRBJ2-6; tentative D call: TRBD1 (6 bases). There are 13 residues in the CDR3. The V gene lost 10 bases and the J gene lost 12 bases, with 19 bases spanning the gap. Germline-derived CDR1 and CDR2 are LNHDA and SQIVND (reference sequence). CDR3 protein: CATRSGTLTVLTF. The DNA of the CDR3 is TGTGCCACACGCTCCGGGACACTGACCGTCCTGACTTTC.

The V and J genes are TRBV11-3 and TRBJ2-3; D is unresolved. Germline V gene data show CDR1 as SGHNT and CDR2 as YENEEA. This CDR3 comprises 14 residues. Trimming cost V 3 bases and J 2 bases, with 9 bases left between them. The CDR3 DNA reads TGTGCCAGCAGCTTCAACGGGCACACAGATACGCAGTATTTT. Residues: CASSFNGHTDTQYF.

This clonotype has at least ten counts. The chain couples TRBV28 to TRBJ1-1, with a tentative D call TRBD1 (5 bases). CDR1 is MDHEN and CDR2 is SYDVKM in the germline V gene. The CDR3 contains 14 residues. The V end was cut by 3 bases, the J end by 1 base, with 9 bases between. CDR3 bases: TGTGCCAGCAGTTTCGAACAGGCGAACACTGAAGCTTTCTTT. Protein sequence: CASSFEQANTEAFF. Filled out from reference TRBV28 and TRBJ1-1, the complete variable domain reads DVKVTQSSRYLVKRTGEKVFLECVQDMDHENMFWYRQDPGLGLRLIYFSYDVKMKEKGDIPEGYSVSREKKERFSLILESASTNQTSMYLCASSFEQANTEAFFGQGTRLTVV.

This clonotype was seen just once. The V call is TRBV30, the J call TRBJ2-7, with 8 bases identical to TRBD1. The CDR3 loop spans 15 amino acids. Germline V CDR1 and CDR2: GTSNPN, SVGIG (reference sequence). V was pared by 2 bases and J by 4 bases, with 10 bases of the junction left unmatched. The chain's CDR3 is CAWSRGQGALYEQYF. CDR3 in DNA: TGTGCCTGGAGTCGGGGCCAGGGGGCCCTTTACGAGCAGTACTTC.

The chain carries TRBV5-1 and TRBJ2-5; tentatively, D is TRBD1 (6 bases). V lost 0 bases and J 2 bases, leaving 11 bases between the germline ends. This CDR3 has 15 residues. Germline CDR1 SGHRS, CDR2 YFSETQ. The CDR3 here is CASSLGYRVQETQYF. DNA of the CDR3: TGCGCCAGCAGCTTGGGCTACAGGGTACAAGAGACCCAGTACTTC.

This clonotype was observed many times. The chain has TRBV11-2 and TRBJ2-7; D tentatively fits TRBD1 or TRBD2 (5 bases each). The V end was cut by 1 base, the J end by 5 bases, with 15 bases between. Germline V lookup: CDR1 SGHAT, CDR2 FQNNGV. The CDR3 extends over 15 amino acids. The CDR3 nucleotides read TGTGCCAGCAGCTTAGTTGGGGGTTTGGGGAACGAGCAGTACTTC. It encodes CASSLVGGLGNEQYF. Combining the CDR3 with reference TRBV11-2 and TRBJ2-7 gives the whole variable domain EAGVAQSPRYKIIEKRQSVAFWCNPISGHATLYWYQQILGQGPKLLIQFQNNGVVDDSQLPKDRFSAERLKGVDSTLKIQPAKLEDSAVYLCASSLVGGLGNEQYFGPGTRLTVT.

This clonotype was detected a few times. V usage is TRBV28 and J usage is TRBJ1-5; a weak D match, TRBD1 (5 bases). Trimming removed 5 bases from V and 5 bases from J, with 16 bases in between. The germline gives CDR1 MDHEN, CDR2 SYDVKM. The CDR3 loop spans 15 amino acids. DNA of the CDR3: TGTGCCAGCAGTCCCGGGACCTTTGGGGATCAGCCCCAGCATTTT. Protein product: CASSPGTFGDQPQHF.

This clonotype was counted only a few times. One base away lies a much larger clone, so this may be a sequencing read error. The missing conserved phenylalanine or tryptophan at the end of this CDR3 makes a read error likely. This rearrangement joins TRBV6-2 or TRBV6-3 to TRBJ2-7, with 10 nucleotides matching TRBD1. V shed 8 bases, J shed 4 bases, and the junction held 5 bases outside the gene matches. CDR3 size: 13 residues. Germline assignment: CDR1 MNHEY and CDR2 SVGEGT. The CDR3 loop reads CASGQGVGYEQYS. In DNA, the CDR3 is TGTGCCAGCGGACAGGGGGTCGGTTACGAGCAGTACTCC.

This chain joins TRBV24-1 and TRBJ2-1; TRBD2 aligns across 9 bases. The CDR3 covers 17 residues. The V gene's germline CDR1 is KGHDR and CDR2 SFDVKD. Germline trimming cut 5 bases from V and 8 bases from J; bases unmatched to any gene: 15. As DNA, the CDR3 is TGTGCCACCAGTGTGGGCGCTAGCGGGAACCAGGTGGATGAGCAGTTCTTC. It codes for CATSVGASGNQVDEQFF.

This clonotype was observed a handful of times. V usage is TRBV12-3 or TRBV12-4 and J usage is TRBJ1-1; no clear D gene. This CDR3 spans 14 amino acids. V was shortened by 3 bases and J by 4 bases, with 12 bases between the two germline ends. Here the CDR3 reads CASSLYWTTTEAFF. The CDR3 DNA follows: TGTGCCAGCAGTTTGTATTGGACCACCACTGAAGCTTTCTTT.

The genes are TRBV7-3 and TRBJ2-1; D is uncertain. Germline-derived CDR1 and CDR2 are SGHTA and FQGTGA. This CDR3 region has 13 residues. V was cut by 4 bases and J by 5 bases, with 9 bases left in between. The CDR3 DNA is TGTGCCAGCAGCTCAATGAAAGACAATGAGCAGTTCTTC. Residues: CASSSMKDNEQFF.

As regards this clonotype: This sequence may be a read error, since a much larger clone differs from it by one base. This chain uses TRBV20-1 with TRBJ2-5; D unresolved. This CDR3 region has 14 residues. Germline CDR1 and CDR2: DFQATT and SNEGSKA (reference sequence). Here the CDR3 reads CSADASRLQVTQYF. CDR3 nucleotide sequence: TGCAGTGCTGACGCCAGCAGACTCCAAGTGACCCAGTACTTC.

There are many counts of this clonotype. The chain links TRBV27 to TRBJ2-1; 14 bases are a match to TRBD2. After removal of 5 bases from V and 5 bases from J, the junction contained 5 bases not matched to a gene. Germline V gives CDR1 MNHEY, CDR2 SMNVEV (reference sequence). The CDR3 has 16 amino acids. The DNA for the CDR3 is TGTGCCAGCAGTCCAGGGACTAGCGGGAGTAACAATGAGCAGTTCTTC. Amino acid sequence: CASSPGTSGSNNEQFF.

This clonotype has only a few counts. This sequence joins TRBV7-3 and TRBJ2-5, with D maybe TRBD2 (5 bases). The CDR3 extends over 13 amino acids. V was pared by 4 bases and J by 5 bases, with 11 bases between. Looked up from germline, CDR1 is SGHTA and CDR2 is FQGTGA. CDR3 sequence: CASSSTTGETQYF. CDR3 in DNA: TGTGCCAGCAGCTCGACTACTGGGGAGACCCAGTACTTC.